Shown below are 10 T cell receptor beta chains from a single sample sequenced in a study of early T cells in non-severe SARS-CoV-2 infection. TCRdb used MiXCR to reprocess the 5' RACE reads, holding one entry per CDR3 protein. The repertoire has about 77,000 distinct CDR3 sequences, less than 20% of them found once; the top ten carry 2.9%. Sequenced input: whole blood. These receptors all come from an adult who was a healthcare worker with PCR-confirmed SARS-CoV-2 infection or an uninfected control (not recorded which).

This chain joins TRBV11-3 and TRBJ1-3; 7 bases match TRBD1. The V segment lost 5 bases and the J segment 3 bases; nucleotides outside the gene matches: 7. The germline V gene has CDR1 SGHNT and CDR2 YENEEA. The CDR3 has 15 residues. CDR3 DNA: TGTGCCAGCAGCCGGGGGACAGTAGGTGGAAACACCATATATTTT. Translating it yields CASSRGTVGGNTIYF.

This clonotype has at least ten counts. The chain combines TRBV24-1 with TRBJ2-1; 11 bases are shared with TRBD2. CDR3 length equals 17 residues. V dropped 1 base and J dropped 6; count of bases not matched to a gene: 7. From germline, CDR1 is KGHDR and CDR2 SFDVKD. CDR3 region: CATSDFWPSGRPNEQFF. CDR3 bases: TGTGCCACCAGTGATTTTTGGCCTAGCGGGAGGCCCAATGAGCAGTTCTTC.

The table lists this clonotype with a few counts. V gene TRBV30 combines with J gene TRBJ2-1, with D possibly matching TRBD1 (6 bases). The V and J ends lost 4 bases and 2 bases respectively, with 6 bases between them. Per germline, CDR1 GTSNPN and CDR2 SVGIG (reference sequence). This CDR3 contains 12 residues. The CDR3: CAWTGAYNEQFF. The DNA for the CDR3 is TGTGCCTGGACAGGGGCCTACAATGAGCAGTTCTTC.

The table lists this clonotype with a few counts. The rearrangement uses TRBV29-1 and TRBJ2-1, with 10 nucleotides matching TRBD2. The J segment lost 8 bases and the V segment lost 8 bases, leaving 15 bases of the junction unmatched. The CDR3 sequence is 15 residues long. Germline-derived CDR1 and CDR2 are SQVTM and ANQGSEA. This CDR3 is CSIQGLAPSGDEQFF. The DNA for the CDR3 is TGCAGCATCCAGGGACTAGCGCCCTCCGGGGATGAGCAGTTCTTC.

The rearrangement joins TRBV12-3 or TRBV12-4 to TRBJ2-1; 11 bases align to TRBD1. The CDR3 runs 16 residues. V was clipped by 5 bases and J by 8 bases; unmatched bases: 11. The DNA of the CDR3 is TGTGCCAGCAGTCTCAGGGACAGGGGGAGTGGTGATGAGCAGTTCTTC. It specifies CASSLRDRGSGDEQFF.

V gene TRBV7-2 combines with J gene TRBJ1-2; D possibly corresponds to TRBD1 (5 bases). V was cut by 4 bases and J by 2 bases, with 11 bases left in between. CDR1 is SGHTA and CDR2 is FQGNSA in the germline V gene. The CDR3 has 14 residues. CDR3 bases: TGTGCCAGCAGCTCCCGGGGCGCAAACTATGGCTACACCTTC. Translation: CASSSRGANYGYTF.

This clonotype was counted once. CDR3 in amino acids: CSAETGPYEQYF. The CDR3 region has the DNA TGCAGCGCTGAGACAGGACCTTACGAGCAGTACTTC. This chain uses TRBV29-1 with TRBJ2-7; D might be TRBD1 (6 bases). The CDR3 is 12 residues long. Germline V lookup: CDR1 SQVTM, CDR2 ANQGSEA. V shed 7 bases and J shed 4 bases, with 14 bases lying between them.

This clonotype has more than one count but fewer than ten. The chain joins TRBV7-9 to TRBJ2-1, with 9 positions matching TRBD2. From germline, CDR1 is SEHNR and CDR2 FQNEAQ (reference sequence). The V gene end was trimmed by 5 bases and the J gene end by 9 bases; junction bases not matched to a gene: 8. The CDR3 contains 14 residues. CDR3 amino acids: CASSRGREGREQFF. The CDR3 nucleotides are TGTGCCAGCAGCCGGGGGCGGGAGGGCCGTGAGCAGTTCTTC.

This chain uses TRBV25-1 with TRBJ2-3; D possibly matches TRBD1 or TRBD2 (5 bases each). Trimming left V 3 bases short and J 4 bases short, with 14 bases between. The CDR3 loop spans 15 amino acids. Germline loops: CDR1 MGHDK, CDR2 SYGVNS. The CDR3 reads CASSDRGLQADTQYF. Here the CDR3 DNA reads TGTGCCAGCAGTGATCGGGGCCTACAGGCAGATACGCAGTATTTT.

This clonotype was detected a few times. The rearrangement joins TRBV28 to TRBJ1-1; TRBD1 might be the D (5 bases). V was clipped by 8 bases and J by 4 bases, with 14 bases between them. Germline lookup yields CDR1 MDHEN and CDR2 SYDVKM. The CDR3 totals 13 residues. Here the CDR3 DNA reads TGTGCCAGCGCTCGGGGGAGGGCCACTGAAGCTTTCTTT. It codes for CASARGRATEAFF.